The T cell receptor (beta chain) described here comes from a study of T cell repertoires in ileal Crohn's disease. Study at large: Patients had a median roughly 8-year disease duration, and less than 45% were active smokers. All patients had surgery for stricturing (61%) or penetrating (about 40%) disease. Postoperative therapy was given to about half: about ten thiopurines, around 18 anti-TNF agents.

The CDR3 spans 14 residues. The germline gives CDR1 SGHRS, CDR2 YFSETQ. V lost 4 bases and J lost 1, with 12 bases in between. Generated by immunoSEQ multiplex PCR, the TCRdb table keeps only in-frame clones and is missing some. This repertoire shows 13,000 to 15,000 clones, roughly 78% found once; its top ten account for roughly 20%. This receptor was identified in an adult with Crohn's disease. The sequenced sample consisted of ileal tissue. This rearrangement joins TRBV5-1 to TRBJ2-7; TRBD1 is a possible D gene (5 bases). This chain's CDR3 is CASSPRVVSYEQYF. The CDR3 nucleotides are TGCGCCAGCAGCCCCAGGGTCGTGTCCTACGAGCAGTACTTC.